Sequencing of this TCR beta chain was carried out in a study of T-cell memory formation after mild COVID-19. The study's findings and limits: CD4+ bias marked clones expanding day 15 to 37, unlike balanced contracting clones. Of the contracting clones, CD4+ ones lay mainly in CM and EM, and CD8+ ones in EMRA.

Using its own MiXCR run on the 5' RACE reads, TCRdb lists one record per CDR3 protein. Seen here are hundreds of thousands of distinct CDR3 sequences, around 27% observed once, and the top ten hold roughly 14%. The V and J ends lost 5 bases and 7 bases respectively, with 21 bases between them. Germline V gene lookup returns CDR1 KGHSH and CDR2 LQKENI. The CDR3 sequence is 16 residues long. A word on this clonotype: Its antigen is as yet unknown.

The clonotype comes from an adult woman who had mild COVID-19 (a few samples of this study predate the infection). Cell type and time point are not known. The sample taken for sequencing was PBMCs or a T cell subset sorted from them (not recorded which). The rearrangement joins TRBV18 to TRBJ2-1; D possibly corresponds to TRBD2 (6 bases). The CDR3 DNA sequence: TGTGCCAGCTCATCGACCGGGACTCCCGATAGGAATGAGCAGTTCTTC. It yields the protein CASSSTGTPDRNEQFF.